This T cell receptor (beta chain) was recovered during a study of shared clonotypes between healthy human individuals. To note about this clone: A read error likely explains this, since a far larger clone differs by one base.

Sequenced by immunoSEQ multiplex PCR; TCRdb stores in-frame clones only, minus some. Here the sample spans about 92,000 clones, about 45% being singletons. Germline CDR1 and CDR2: GTSNPN and SVGIG (reference sequence). This CDR3 has 15 amino acids. With 3 bases removed from V and 0 bases from J, the gap between germline ends came to 14 bases. The rearrangement uses TRBV30 and TRBJ1-2, with D possibly matching TRBD1 (5 bases). The clonotype comes from a woman in her thirties or forties in good health. Some clones in this sample may be carry-over from other donors' samples. Sequenced input: PBMCs. This chain's CDR3 is CAWRGAGFANYGYTF. In nucleotides, the CDR3 is TGTGCCTGGAGAGGAGCAGGGTTTGCTAACTATGGCTACACCTTC.